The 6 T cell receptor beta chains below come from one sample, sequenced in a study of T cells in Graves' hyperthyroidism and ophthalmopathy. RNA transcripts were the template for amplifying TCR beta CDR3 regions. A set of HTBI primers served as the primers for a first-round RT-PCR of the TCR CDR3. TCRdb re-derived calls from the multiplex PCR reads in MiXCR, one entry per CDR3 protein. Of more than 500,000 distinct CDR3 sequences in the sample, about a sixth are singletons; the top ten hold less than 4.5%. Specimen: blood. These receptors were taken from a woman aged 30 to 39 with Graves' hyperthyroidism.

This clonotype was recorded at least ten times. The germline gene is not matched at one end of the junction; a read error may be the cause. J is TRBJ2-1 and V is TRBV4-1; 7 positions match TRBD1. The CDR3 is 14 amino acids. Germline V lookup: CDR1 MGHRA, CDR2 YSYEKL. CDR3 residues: CASSPTGSYNEQFF. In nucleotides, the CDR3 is TGTGCCAGCAGCCCGACAGGGTCCTACAATGAGCAGTTCTTC.

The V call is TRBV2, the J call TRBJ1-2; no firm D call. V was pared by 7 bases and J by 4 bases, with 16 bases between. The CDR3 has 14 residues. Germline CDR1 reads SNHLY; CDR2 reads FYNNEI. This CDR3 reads CASTRRTEFYGYTF. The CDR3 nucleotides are TGTGCCAGCACTCGTAGGACGGAATTCTATGGCTACACCTTC.

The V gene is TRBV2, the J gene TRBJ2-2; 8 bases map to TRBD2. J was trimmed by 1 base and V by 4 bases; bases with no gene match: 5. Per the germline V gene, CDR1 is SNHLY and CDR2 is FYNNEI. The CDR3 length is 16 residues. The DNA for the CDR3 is TGTGCCAGCAGTGGACTTAGCGGGATGAACACCGGGGAGCTGTTTTTT. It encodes CASSGLSGMNTGELFF.

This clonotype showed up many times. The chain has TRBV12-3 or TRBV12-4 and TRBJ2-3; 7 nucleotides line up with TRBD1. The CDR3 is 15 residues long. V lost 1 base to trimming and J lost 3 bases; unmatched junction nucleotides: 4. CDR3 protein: CASSLGTRGTDTQYF. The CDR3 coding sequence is TGTGCCAGCAGTTTAGGTACCAGGGGGACAGATACGCAGTATTTT.

The CDR3 DNA reads as TGCAGCGTCCGTTGGGGAGGGGATGAGCAGTTCTTC. This gives the protein CSVRWGGDEQFF. The J gene is TRBJ2-1, the V gene TRBV29-1, with 7 positions matching TRBD2. With 6 bases clipped from V and 8 bases from J, the junction kept 7 bases outside the gene matches. Germline-derived CDR1 and CDR2 are SQVTM and ANQGSEA. The CDR3 contains 12 residues.

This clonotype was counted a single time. As DNA, the CDR3 is TGTGCCAGCAGTTTATTCCAGGATTATAATTCACCCCTCCACTTT. It yields the protein CASSLFQDYNSPLHF. The gene calls are TRBV12-3 or TRBV12-4 and TRBJ1-6; D unresolved. V was pared by 2 bases and J by 4 bases, with 9 bases between. CDR3 size: 15 residues.